Following are 12 T cell receptor beta chains from one sample sequenced in a study of T-cell memory formation after mild COVID-19 (dated by TCRdb to 2020 to 2022). The library was built by means of 5' RACE. The sequencing machine was an Illumina NovaSeq 6000. In TCRdb, the public reads were trimmed at Q25 with fastp and aligned with MiXCR, with productive beta chains retained. A single entry per CDR3 protein holds the most common genes and DNA from its merged rows. The sample table shows 400,000 to 450,000 distinct CDR3 sequences, and roughly 18% are seen once. 20% to 25% of the sample is in the top ten clones. Sequences were obtained from PBMCs or a T cell subset sorted from them (not recorded which). The receptors shown here come from a man between 18 and 35 years old who had mild COVID-19 (a few samples of this study predate the infection). The sample titles of this study are shuffled in the database, so cell type and time point are left out; the donor was told from shared clones.

Here the CDR3 reads CASSLEAFSTDTQYF. The CDR3 nucleotides are TGCGCCAGCAGCTTGGAAGCTTTCAGCACAGATACGCAGTATTTT. The chain couples TRBV5-1 to TRBJ2-3; D unresolved. V lost 0 bases to trimming and J lost 0 bases, with 8 bases between them. The CDR3 spans 15 residues. Germline V gene lookup returns CDR1 SGHRS and CDR2 YFSETQ.

This clonotype was recorded a few times. V usage is TRBV3-1 and J usage is TRBJ2-1; 9 positions agree with TRBD2. This CDR3 has 16 amino acids. Germline V CDR1 and CDR2: LGHDT, YNNKEL (reference sequence). V was pared by 1 base and J by 8 bases, with 9 bases of the junction left unmatched. The CDR3 DNA reads TGTGCCAGCAGCCAAGCGGGGGCGGGGGGGTTCTATGAGCAGTTCTTC. Translating gives CASSQAGAGGFYEQFF.

This chain connects TRBV7-2 to TRBJ1-2; tentatively, D is TRBD1 (6 bases). CDR1 is SGHTA and CDR2 is FQGNSA in the germline V gene. The CDR3 is 15 amino acids. V lost 5 bases, J lost 2 bases, and 15 bases lay in between. DNA for the CDR3: TGTGCCAGCAGCCCGCGGACAGAGCGAAACTATGGCTACACCTTC. Its translation: CASSPRTERNYGYTF.

The rearrangement uses TRBV19 and TRBJ2-5; D is ambiguous. Looked up from germline, CDR1 is LNHDA and CDR2 is SQIVND (reference sequence). Between the trimmed V and J ends, which lost 7 bases and 9 bases, there was a span of 18 bases. The length of the CDR3 is 13 residues. The chain's CDR3 is CASKPDHGYSQYF. CDR3 in DNA: TGTGCCAGTAAACCCGACCATGGGTACTCCCAGTACTTC. The variable domain in full, completed from reference TRBV19 and TRBJ2-5, reads DGGITQSPKYLFRKEGQNVTLSCEQNLNHDAMYWYRQDPGQGLRLIYYSQIVNDFQKGDIAEGYSVSREKKESFPLTVTSAQKNPTAFYLCASKPDHGYSQYFGPGTRLLVL.

The chain is built from TRBV30 and TRBJ2-1; TRBD1 might be the D (6 bases). The CDR3 sequence is 14 residues long. Trimming removed 3 bases at V and 4 bases at J, with 13 bases between. Germline lookup yields CDR1 GTSNPN and CDR2 SVGIG (reference sequence). The CDR3 sequence is CAWRRGTFYNEQFF. Here the CDR3 DNA reads TGTGCCTGGAGGAGGGGGACCTTTTACAATGAGCAGTTCTTC.

This clonotype was recorded many times. The rearrangement joins TRBV4-3 to TRBJ1-1; D unclear. This CDR3 region has 13 residues. In germline, CDR1 is LGHNA, CDR2 YSLEER. Trimming took 3 bases from V and 1 from J, leaving 6 bases between them. The CDR3 sequence: CASSHGPNTEAFF. The CDR3 DNA is TGCGCCAGCAGCCACGGGCCGAACACTGAAGCTTTCTTT.

CDR3 bases: TGCGCCAGCAGCCAAGCGCCTAGCGGGGGGGCCTTGCGGCAAGAGACCCAGTACTTC. As protein: CASSQAPSGGALRQETQYF. The rearrangement uses TRBV4-1 and TRBJ2-5; 12 bases align to TRBD2. Germline V gene lookup returns CDR1 MGHRA and CDR2 YSYEKL. This CDR3 is 19 amino acids long. With V trimmed by 1 base and J by 2 bases, 11 bases remained unmatched.

The chain joins TRBV6-2 or TRBV6-3 to TRBJ1-5; D gene uncertain. Trimming took 2 bases from V and 3 from J, leaving 5 bases between them. From germline, CDR1 is MNHEY and CDR2 SVGEGT. CDR3 length equals 13 residues. This CDR3 reads CASSYVPNQPQHF. The CDR3 DNA sequence: TGTGCCAGCAGTTACGTACCCAATCAGCCCCAGCATTTT.

This clonotype is a singleton in its sample. The chain combines TRBV29-1 with TRBJ2-3; 9 positions agree with TRBD2. CDR1 is SQVTM, CDR2 ANQGSEA, per germline. CDR3 size: 15 residues. Losses at the gene ends were 1 base for V and 2 bases for J; bases not matched to a gene: 4. CDR3 region: CSVEGAGGNTDTQYF. CDR3 sequence (DNA): TGCAGCGTTGAAGGAGCGGGGGGTAACACAGATACGCAGTATTTT.

The chain is built from TRBV9 and TRBJ2-3, with no clear D. V was shortened by 3 bases and J by 6 bases, with 8 bases between the two germline ends. Germline CDR1 SGDLS, CDR2 YYNGEE. The CDR3 is 12 amino acids. CDR3 nucleotides: TGTGCCAGCAGCGCCCGGGCGGATACGCAGTATTTT. Residues: CASSARADTQYF.

The gene calls are TRBV28 and TRBJ2-7; D uncertain. Between the trimmed V and J ends, which lost 4 bases and 3 bases, there was a span of 10 bases. CDR1 is MDHEN, CDR2 SYDVKM, per germline. The CDR3 contains 13 residues. The chain's CDR3 is CASSWKGIYEQYV. The CDR3 DNA sequence: TGTGCCAGCAGTTGGAAGGGTATCTACGAGCAGTACGTC.

This clonotype was detected ten times or more. This chain links TRBV5-1 with TRBJ2-5, with 7 nucleotides matching TRBD1. V lost 4 bases to trimming and J lost 5 bases; unmatched junction nucleotides: 11. Per germline, CDR1 SGHRS and CDR2 YFSETQ. This CDR3 has 15 residues. The CDR3 protein is CASSPGTVSGETQYF. DNA of the CDR3: TGCGCCAGCAGCCCGGGGACAGTCTCGGGGGAGACCCAGTACTTC.